This is a list of T cell receptor beta chains from one sample in a study of blood T cell repertoires in COVID-19. Profiled with immunoSEQ multiplex PCR; TCRdb holds only in-frame clones, not every one. The data hold hundreds of thousands of clones, with 75% to 90% observed a single time. Sequences were obtained from PBMCs or T cells enriched from blood (not recorded which). The receptors stem from a man aged 18 to 30 who had recovered from COVID-19. Each CDR3 is given with its conserved first and last residue.

j_call	v_call	cdr3_aa
TRBJ2-4	TRBV27	CASSLARKNIQYF
TRBJ1-2	TRBV29-1	CSSGTEGDGYTF
TRBJ2-2	TRBV25-1	CASMTGTGGSGELFF
TRBJ2-3	TRBV5-4	CASTLEEGQSTDTQYF
TRBJ2-1	TRBV18	CASSLVQTTYNEQFF
TRBJ1-5	TRBV18	CASSPDSSFYQPQHF
TRBJ1-5	TRBV6-1	CASSEAFAHYSNQPQHF
TRBJ2-7	TRBV6-1	CASSADRWGFSYEQYF
TRBJ2-7	TRBV5-1	CASSFWDRGFYEQYF
TRBJ2-1	TRBV7-3	CASSLTGLAGGNEQFF
TRBJ1-4	TRBV2	CASRRTGANEKLFF
TRBJ1-2	TRBV11-2	CASSAGGHRMGGYTF
TRBJ2-5	TRBV11-2	CASSDTQGHQETQYF
TRBJ1-5	TRBV21-1	CASSEQGCESNQPQHF
TRBJ1-1	TRBV5-8	CASSSLRDSLMNTEAFF
TRBJ1-1	TRBV7-3	CASSLTAGWSTEAFF
TRBJ1-1	TRBV6-5	CASWQGVGGTEAFF
TRBJ2-7	TRBV28	CASSPVAGLAGYGGNEQYF
TRBJ1-2	TRBV9	CASSGRTGGTNYGYTF
TRBJ1-6	TRBV6-5	CASKRTDPYNSPLHF
TRBJ2-3	TRBV11-2	CASSPRQGWDTDTQYF
TRBJ2-7	TRBV7-2	CASSSAGPSYEQYF
TRBJ2-7	TRBV5-4	CASTPGDPLEQYF
TRBJ2-1	TRBV24-1	CATSPGGRLGNEQFF
TRBJ2-1	TRBV5-1	CASSLSGDFSNEQFF
TRBJ2-6	TRBV28	CASREGGTGANVLTF
TRBJ2-7	TRBV5-5	CASSLTTTGSSYEQYF
TRBJ2-1	TRBV18	CASSRTDPSSEQFF
TRBJ1-2	TRBV4-1	CASSQGTGVSGYTF
TRBJ1-2	TRBV6-5	CASSRTAGYGYTF
TRBJ2-2	TRBV27	CASSFGQEMTGELFF
TRBJ1-1	TRBV10-1	CASSVGSRAEAFF
TRBJ1-4	TRBV7-9	CASSLRRDRGHEKLFF
TRBJ2-1	TRBV19	CACQGFNNEQFF
TRBJ1-2	TRBV4-1	CASSQAGQNYGYTF
TRBJ2-7	TRBV6-5	CASRKGLAVYEQYF
TRBJ2-1	TRBV9	CASSALDQGNEQFF
TRBJ1-2	TRBV7-8	CASSLALQGGYTF
TRBJ2-3	TRBV7-6	CASSSRDSAQYF
TRBJ2-1	TRBV12-3/TRBV12-4	CASRKGLATQFF
TRBJ1-6	TRBV6-5	CASSYDPGQNRHF
TRBJ2-7	TRBV5-6	CASSLSAEQYF
TRBJ2-5	TRBV6-2/TRBV6-3	CASSTYRDRVETQYF
TRBJ2-4	TRBV7-6	CASSLVGGAEGNIQYF
TRBJ1-1	TRBV2	CASMGLNTEAFF
TRBJ2-7	TRBV5-5	CASSTRQLEYF
TRBJ1-2	TRBV11-2	CASSLALRGDYGYTF
TRBJ2-1	TRBV7-8	CASSAIFPSSYNEQFF
TRBJ1-3	TRBV19	CAAQGRFISGNTIYF
TRBJ2-1	TRBV15	CATSRTSGDYNEQFF
TRBJ1-1	TRBV10-2	CASSEFGGMNTEAFF
TRBJ1-2	TRBV19	CASTRLAPNYGYTF
TRBJ2-7	TRBV2	CASSEGQGAFNEQYF
TRBJ1-4	TRBV2	CASRRTGTTNEKLFF
TRBJ2-6	TRBV7-3	CASSPVGTGWSGANVLTF